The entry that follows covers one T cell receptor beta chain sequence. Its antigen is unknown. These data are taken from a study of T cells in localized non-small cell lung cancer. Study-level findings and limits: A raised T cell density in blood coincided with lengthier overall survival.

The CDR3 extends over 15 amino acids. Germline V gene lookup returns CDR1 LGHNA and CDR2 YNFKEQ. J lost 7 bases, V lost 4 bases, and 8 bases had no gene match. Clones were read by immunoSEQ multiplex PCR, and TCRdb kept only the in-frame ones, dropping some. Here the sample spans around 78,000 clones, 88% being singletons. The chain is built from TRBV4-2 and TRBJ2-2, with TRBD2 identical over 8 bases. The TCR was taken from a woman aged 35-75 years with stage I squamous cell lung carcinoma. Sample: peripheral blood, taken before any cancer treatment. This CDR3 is CASSPSGGYGGELFF. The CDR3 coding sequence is TGTGCCAGCAGCCCCTCGGGGGGGTATGGCGGGGAGCTGTTTTTT.